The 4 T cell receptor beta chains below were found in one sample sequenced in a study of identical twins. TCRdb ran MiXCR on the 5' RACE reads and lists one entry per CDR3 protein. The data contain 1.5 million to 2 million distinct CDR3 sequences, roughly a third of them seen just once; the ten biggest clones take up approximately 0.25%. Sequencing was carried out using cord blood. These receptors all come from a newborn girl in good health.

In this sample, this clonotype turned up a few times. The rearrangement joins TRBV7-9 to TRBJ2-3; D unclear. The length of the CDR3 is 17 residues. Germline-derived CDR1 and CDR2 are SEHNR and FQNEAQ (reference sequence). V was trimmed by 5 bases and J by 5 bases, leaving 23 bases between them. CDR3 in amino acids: CASSLRGGRPTGDTQYF. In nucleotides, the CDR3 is TGTGCCAGCAGCCTAAGAGGTGGTCGCCCTACGGGAGATACGCAGTATTTT.

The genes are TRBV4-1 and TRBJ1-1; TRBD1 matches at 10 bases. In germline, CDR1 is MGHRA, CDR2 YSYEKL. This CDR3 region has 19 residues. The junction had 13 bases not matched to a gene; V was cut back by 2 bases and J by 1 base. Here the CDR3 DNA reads TGCGCCAGCAGCCAAAGTGTCTACCGGGACAGGGGCCGGAACACTGAAGCTTTCTTT. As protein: CASSQSVYRDRGRNTEAFF.

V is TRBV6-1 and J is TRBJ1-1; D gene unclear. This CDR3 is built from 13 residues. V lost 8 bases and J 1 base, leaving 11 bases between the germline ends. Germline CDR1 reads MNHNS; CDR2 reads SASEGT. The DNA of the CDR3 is TGTGCCAGCCGACGGCAGTCGAACACTGAAGCTTTCTTT. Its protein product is CASRRQSNTEAFF.

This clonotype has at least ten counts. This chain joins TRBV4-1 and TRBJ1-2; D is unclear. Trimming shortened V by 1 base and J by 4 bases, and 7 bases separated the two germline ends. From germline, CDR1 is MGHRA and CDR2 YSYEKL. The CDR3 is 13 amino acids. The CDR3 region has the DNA TGCGCCAGCAGCCAAGTGGGCGTCTATGGCTACACCTTC. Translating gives CASSQVGVYGYTF.